The clone carrying this T cell receptor beta chain was seen a handful of times. Antigen: not known. Germline-derived CDR1 and CDR2 are SGHTA and FQGTGA. The CDR3 runs 14 residues. Trimming removed 2 bases from V and 10 bases from J; junction bases left unmatched: 3. UMIs and sample barcodes were carried by the TCR alpha and TCR beta cDNA libraries that 5'RACE produced using constant-segment primers. TCRdb reprocessed the 5' RACE reads via MiXCR and lists one record per CDR3 protein. The sample contains about 170,000 distinct CDR3 sequences, 10% to 15% of which appear only once. This entry belongs to a study of T-cell memory formation after mild COVID-19. Study results and limitations: Pre-infection memory showed some responding clones, and this suggested that cross-reactive memory joined.

The genes are TRBV7-3 and TRBJ2-1; 12 bases line up with TRBD2. The source is a man between 18 and 29 years old who had mild COVID-19 (a few samples of this study predate the infection). Cell type and time point are not known. The sample consisted of PBMCs or a T cell subset sorted from them (not recorded which). The CDR3 DNA reads TGTGCCAGCAGCTTAGGGGGGACTAGCGGGGAGCAGTTCTTC. Translating it yields CASSLGGTSGEQFF. Full variable domain (remainder filled in from reference TRBV7-3 and TRBJ2-1): GAGVSQTPSNKVTEKGKYVELRCDPISGHTALYWYRQSLGQGPEFLIYFQGTGAADDSGLPNDRFFAVRPEGSVSTLKIQRTERGDSAVYLCASSLGGTSGEQFFGPGTRLTVL.